This entry features one T cell receptor (beta chain) sequence. Its target is not known. This entry comes from a study of T cell responses to AZD1222 COVID-19 vaccine. Study-wide results and caveats: Only after the peak T cell response were repertoires sampled. The donor cohort was predominantly white British with a female majority, and clonal diversity may have been underestimated. Just 6 or 7 AZD1222 recipients were seropositive at baseline.

TCRdb's table, derived via immunoSEQ multiplex PCR, lists solely in-frame clones and lacks some. The sample contains approximately 80,000 clones, around 84% of which appear only once. V lost 8 bases to trimming and J lost 8 bases, with 9 bases between them. Germline V gives CDR1 GTSNPN, CDR2 SVGIG (reference sequence). The CDR3 has 10 residues. The chain employs TRBV30 and TRBJ1-4; maybe TRBD1 (5 bases). The sample here was peripheral blood, taken on day 0 of AZD1222 vaccination. The receptor comes from an adult in good health. CDR3 coding DNA: TGTGCCGGCAGGGAGGAAAAACTGTTTTTT. Translating gives CAGREEKLFF.